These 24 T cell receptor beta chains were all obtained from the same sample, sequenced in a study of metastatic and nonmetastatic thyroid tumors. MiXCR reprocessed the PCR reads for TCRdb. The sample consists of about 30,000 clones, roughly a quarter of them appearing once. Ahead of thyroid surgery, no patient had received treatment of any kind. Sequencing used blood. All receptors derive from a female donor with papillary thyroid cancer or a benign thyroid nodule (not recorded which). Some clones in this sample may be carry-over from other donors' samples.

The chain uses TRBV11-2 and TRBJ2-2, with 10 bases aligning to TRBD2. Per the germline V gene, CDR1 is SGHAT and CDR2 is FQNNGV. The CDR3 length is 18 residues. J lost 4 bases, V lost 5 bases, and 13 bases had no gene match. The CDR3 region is CASSPGRTSGFVTGELFF. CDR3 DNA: TGTGCCAGCAGCCCGGGGCGGACTAGCGGCTTTGTCACCGGGGAGCTGTTTTTT.

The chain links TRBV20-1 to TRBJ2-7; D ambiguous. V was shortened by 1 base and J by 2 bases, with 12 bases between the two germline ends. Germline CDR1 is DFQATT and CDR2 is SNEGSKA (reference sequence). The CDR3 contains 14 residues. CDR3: CSARVWKPPYEQYF. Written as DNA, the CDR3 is TGCAGTGCTAGAGTCTGGAAGCCCCCCTACGAGCAGTACTTC.

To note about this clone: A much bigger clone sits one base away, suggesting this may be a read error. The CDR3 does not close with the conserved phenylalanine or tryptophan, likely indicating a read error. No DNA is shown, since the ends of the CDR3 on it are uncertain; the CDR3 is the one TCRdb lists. Here the CDR3 reads CASSVFSS. This chain uses TRBV9 with TRBJ2-5. The CDR3 numbers 8 amino acids, ends counted. Germline V CDR1 and CDR2: SGDLS, YYNGEE.

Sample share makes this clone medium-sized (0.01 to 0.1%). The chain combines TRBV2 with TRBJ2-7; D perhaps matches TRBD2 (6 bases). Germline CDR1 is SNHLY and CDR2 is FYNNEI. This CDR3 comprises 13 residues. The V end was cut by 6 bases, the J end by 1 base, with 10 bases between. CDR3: CASSFRGSYEQYF. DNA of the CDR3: TGTGCCAGCAGCTTCCGGGGGTCCTACGAGCAGTACTTC.

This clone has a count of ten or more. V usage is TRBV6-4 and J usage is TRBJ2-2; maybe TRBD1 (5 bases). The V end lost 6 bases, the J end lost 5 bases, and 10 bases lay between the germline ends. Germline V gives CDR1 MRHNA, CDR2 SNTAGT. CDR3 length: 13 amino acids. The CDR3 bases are TGTGCCAGCAGCCAGGGTAGAACCGGGGAGCTGTTTTTT. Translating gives CASSQGRTGELFF.

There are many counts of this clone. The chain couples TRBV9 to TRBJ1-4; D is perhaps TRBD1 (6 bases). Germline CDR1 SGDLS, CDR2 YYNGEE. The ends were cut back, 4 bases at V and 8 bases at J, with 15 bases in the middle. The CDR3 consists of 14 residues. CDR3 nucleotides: TGTGCCAGCAGCCCTCGAACAGGGAGGGAAAAACTGTTTTTT. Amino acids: CASSPRTGREKLFF.

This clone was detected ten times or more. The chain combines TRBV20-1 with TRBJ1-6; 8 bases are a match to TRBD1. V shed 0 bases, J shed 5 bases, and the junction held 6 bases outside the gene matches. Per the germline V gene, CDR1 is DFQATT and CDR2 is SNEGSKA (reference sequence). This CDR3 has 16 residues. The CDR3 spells CSARDPGQGDNSPLHF. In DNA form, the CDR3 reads TGCAGTGCTAGAGATCCAGGACAGGGTGATAATTCACCCCTCCACTTT.

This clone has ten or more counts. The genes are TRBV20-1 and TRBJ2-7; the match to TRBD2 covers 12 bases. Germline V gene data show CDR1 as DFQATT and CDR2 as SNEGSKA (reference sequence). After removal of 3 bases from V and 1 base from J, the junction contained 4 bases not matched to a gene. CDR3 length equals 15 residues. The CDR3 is CSASLAGGKSYEQYF. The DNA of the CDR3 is TGCAGTGCTAGCCTAGCGGGAGGGAAGTCCTACGAGCAGTACTTC.

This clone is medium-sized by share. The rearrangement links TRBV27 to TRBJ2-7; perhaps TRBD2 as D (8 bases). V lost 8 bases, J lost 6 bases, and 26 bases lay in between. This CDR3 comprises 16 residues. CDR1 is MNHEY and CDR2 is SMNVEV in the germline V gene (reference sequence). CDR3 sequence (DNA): TGTGCCAGCGGACGAACGACTCCACAGGGGACTAGCGAGCAGTACTTC. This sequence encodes CASGRTTPQGTSEQYF.

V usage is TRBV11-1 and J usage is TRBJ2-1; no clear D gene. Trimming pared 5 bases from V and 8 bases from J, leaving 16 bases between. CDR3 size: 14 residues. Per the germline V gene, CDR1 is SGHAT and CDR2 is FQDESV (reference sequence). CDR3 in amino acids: CASSPDLQWYEQFF. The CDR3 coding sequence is TGTGCCAGCAGCCCGGATCTACAGTGGTATGAGCAGTTCTTC.

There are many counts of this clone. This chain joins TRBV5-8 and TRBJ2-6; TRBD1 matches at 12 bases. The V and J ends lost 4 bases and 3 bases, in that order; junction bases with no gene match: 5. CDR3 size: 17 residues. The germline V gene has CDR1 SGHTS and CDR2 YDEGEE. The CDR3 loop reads CASSVGQGAGGANVLTF. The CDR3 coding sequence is TGTGCCAGCAGCGTGGGACAGGGGGCCGGTGGGGCCAACGTCCTGACTTTC.

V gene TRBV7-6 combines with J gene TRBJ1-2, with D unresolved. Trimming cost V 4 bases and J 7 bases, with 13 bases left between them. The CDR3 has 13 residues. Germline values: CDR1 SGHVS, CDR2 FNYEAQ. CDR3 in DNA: TGTGCCAGCAGCTCCTTGGGGTGCGCTGGCTACACCTTC. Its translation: CASSSLGCAGYTF. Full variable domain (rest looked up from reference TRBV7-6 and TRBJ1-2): GAGVSQSPRYKVTKRGQDVALRCDPISGHVSLYWYRQALGQGPEFLTYFNYEAQQDKSGLPNDRFSAERPEGSISTLTIQRTEQRDSAMYRCASSSLGCAGYTFGSGTRLTVV.

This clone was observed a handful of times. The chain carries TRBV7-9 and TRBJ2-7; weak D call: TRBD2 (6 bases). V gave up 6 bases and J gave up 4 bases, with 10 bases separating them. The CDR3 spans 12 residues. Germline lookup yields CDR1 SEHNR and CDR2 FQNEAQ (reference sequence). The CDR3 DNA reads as TGTGCCAGCAGAAGGGGAGGTTACGAGCAGTACTTC. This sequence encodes CASRRGGYEQYF.

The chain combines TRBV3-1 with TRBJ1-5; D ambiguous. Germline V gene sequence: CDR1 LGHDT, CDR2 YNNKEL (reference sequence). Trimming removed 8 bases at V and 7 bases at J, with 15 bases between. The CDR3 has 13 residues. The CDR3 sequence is CASREDPGQPQHF. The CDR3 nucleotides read TGTGCCAGCCGCGAAGATCCGGGCCAGCCCCAGCATTTT.

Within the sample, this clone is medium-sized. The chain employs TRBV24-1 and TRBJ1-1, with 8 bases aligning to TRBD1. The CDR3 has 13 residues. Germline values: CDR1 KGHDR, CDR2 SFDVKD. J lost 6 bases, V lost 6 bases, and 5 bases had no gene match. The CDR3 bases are TGTGCCACCAGTTGGACAGGGCAGGCTGAAGCTTTCTTT. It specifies CATSWTGQAEAFF.

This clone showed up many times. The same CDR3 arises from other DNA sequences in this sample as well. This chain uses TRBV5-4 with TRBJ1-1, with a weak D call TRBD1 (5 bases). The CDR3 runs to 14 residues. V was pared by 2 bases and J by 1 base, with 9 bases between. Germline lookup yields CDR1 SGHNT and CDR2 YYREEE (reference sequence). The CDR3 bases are TGTGCCAGCAGCTTCACAGGCTCGAACACTGAAGCTTTCTTT. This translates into CASSFTGSNTEAFF.

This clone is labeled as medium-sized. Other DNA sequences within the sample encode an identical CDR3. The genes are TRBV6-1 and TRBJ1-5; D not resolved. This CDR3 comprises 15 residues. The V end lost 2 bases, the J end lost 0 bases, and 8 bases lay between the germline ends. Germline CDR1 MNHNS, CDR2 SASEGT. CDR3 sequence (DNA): TGTGCCAGCAGTGAAACCGGGTATAGCAATCAGCCCCAGCATTTT. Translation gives CASSETGYSNQPQHF.

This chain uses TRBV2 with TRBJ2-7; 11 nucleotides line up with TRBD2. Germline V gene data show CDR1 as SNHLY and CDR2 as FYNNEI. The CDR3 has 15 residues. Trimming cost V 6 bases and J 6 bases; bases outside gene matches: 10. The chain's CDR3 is CASRLNSGRGSEQYF. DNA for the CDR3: TGTGCCAGCAGACTCAATAGCGGGAGGGGCAGCGAGCAGTACTTC.

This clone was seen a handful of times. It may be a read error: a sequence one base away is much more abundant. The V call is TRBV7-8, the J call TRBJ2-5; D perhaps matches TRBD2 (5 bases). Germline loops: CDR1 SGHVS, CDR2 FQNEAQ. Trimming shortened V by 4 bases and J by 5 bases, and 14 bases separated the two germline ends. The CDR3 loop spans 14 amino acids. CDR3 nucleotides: TGTGCCAGCAGCTCGCCGGGAAATAGGGAGACCCAGTACTTC. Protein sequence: CASSSPGNRETQYF.

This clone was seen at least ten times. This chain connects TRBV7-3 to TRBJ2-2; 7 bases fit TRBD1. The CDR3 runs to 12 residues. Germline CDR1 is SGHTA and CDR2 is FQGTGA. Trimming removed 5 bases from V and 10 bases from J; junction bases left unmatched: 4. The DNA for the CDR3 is TGTGCCAGCAGCCCCGGACAGGCGGAGCTGTTTTTT. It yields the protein CASSPGQAELFF.

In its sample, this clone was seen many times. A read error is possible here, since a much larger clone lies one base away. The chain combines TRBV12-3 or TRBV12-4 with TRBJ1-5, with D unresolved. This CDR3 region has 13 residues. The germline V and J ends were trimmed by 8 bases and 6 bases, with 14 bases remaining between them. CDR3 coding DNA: TGTGCCAGCCTTGGCCAATCGGGTCAGCCCCAGCATTTT. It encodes CASLGQSGQPQHF.

CDR3 protein: CSARPSAAHQPQHF. CDR3 nucleotide sequence: TGCAGTGCTAGACCTTCCGCAGCGCATCAGCCCCAGCATTTT. This chain joins TRBV20-1 and TRBJ1-5; the D is unclear. Germline V CDR1 and CDR2: DFQATT, SNEGSKA (reference sequence). The V end lost 2 bases, the J end lost 5 bases, and 13 bases lay between the germline ends. The CDR3 runs to 14 residues.

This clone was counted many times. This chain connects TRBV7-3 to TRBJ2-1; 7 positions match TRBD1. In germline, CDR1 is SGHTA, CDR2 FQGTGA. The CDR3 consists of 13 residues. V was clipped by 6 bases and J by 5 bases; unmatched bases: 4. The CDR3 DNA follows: TGTGCCAGCAGAGGTCAGGGGGACAATGAGCAGTTCTTC. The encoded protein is CASRGQGDNEQFF.

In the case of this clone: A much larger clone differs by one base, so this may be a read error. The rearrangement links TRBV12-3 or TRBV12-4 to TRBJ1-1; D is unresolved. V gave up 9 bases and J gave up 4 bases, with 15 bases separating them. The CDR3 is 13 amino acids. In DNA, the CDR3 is TGTGCCAGTCAGGAAGGTTTGAGCACTGAAGCTTTCTTT. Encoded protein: CASQEGLSTEAFF.